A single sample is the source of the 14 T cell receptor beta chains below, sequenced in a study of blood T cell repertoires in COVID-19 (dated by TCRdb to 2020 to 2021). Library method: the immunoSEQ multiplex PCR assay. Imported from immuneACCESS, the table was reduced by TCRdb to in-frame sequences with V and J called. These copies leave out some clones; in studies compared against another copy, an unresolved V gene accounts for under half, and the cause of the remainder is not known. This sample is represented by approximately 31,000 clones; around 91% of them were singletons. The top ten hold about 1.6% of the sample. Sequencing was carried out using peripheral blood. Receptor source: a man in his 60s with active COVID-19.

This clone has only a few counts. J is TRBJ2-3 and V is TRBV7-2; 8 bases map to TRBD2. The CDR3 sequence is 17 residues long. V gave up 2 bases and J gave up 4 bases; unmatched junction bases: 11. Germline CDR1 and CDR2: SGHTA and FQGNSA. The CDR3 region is CASSLPTGGPRADTQYF. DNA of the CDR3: TGTGCCAGCAGCTTACCGACGGGGGGGCCTCGAGCAGATACGCAGTATTTT.

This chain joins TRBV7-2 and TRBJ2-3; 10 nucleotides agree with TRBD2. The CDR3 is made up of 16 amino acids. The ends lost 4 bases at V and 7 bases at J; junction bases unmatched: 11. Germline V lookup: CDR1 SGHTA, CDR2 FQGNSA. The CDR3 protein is CASSYSGGNAGNTQYF. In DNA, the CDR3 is TGTGCCAGCAGCTATAGCGGGGGGAACGCAGGGAATACGCAGTATTTT.

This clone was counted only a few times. The CDR3 nucleotides read TGTGCCAGCAGTTTGACTCAAGGGGATTACAATGAGCAGTTCTTC. Amino acid sequence: CASSLTQGDYNEQFF. The V and J genes are TRBV28 and TRBJ2-1; a weak D match, TRBD1 (5 bases). Germline CDR1 and CDR2: MDHEN and SYDVKM. V lost 3 bases to trimming and J lost 4 bases, with 13 bases between them. The CDR3 spans 15 residues.

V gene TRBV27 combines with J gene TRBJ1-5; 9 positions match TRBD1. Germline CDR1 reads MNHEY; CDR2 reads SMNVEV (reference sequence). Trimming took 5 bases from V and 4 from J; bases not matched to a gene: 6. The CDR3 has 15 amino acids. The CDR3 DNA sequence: TGTGCCAGCAGTGGCCCCGGGACAGGGAATCAGCCCCAGCATTTT. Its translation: CASSGPGTGNQPQHF.

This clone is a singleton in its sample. The CDR3 is CASSPGTGSTDTQYF. In nucleotides, the CDR3 is TGTGCCAGCAGCCCCGGGACAGGGAGCACAGATACGCAGTATTTT. This chain connects TRBV7-2 to TRBJ2-3, with 9 positions matching TRBD1. V shed 5 bases, J shed 0 bases, and the junction held 3 bases outside the gene matches. CDR1 SGHTA and CDR2 FQGNSA come from the germline V gene. The CDR3 is made up of 15 amino acids. The entire variable domain, with the rest obtained from reference TRBV7-2 and TRBJ2-3, is as follows: GAGVSQSPSNKVTEKGKDVELRCDPISGHTALYWYRQSLGQGLEFLIYFQGNSAPDKSGLPSDRFSAERTGGSVSTLTIQRTQQEDSAVYLCASSPGTGSTDTQYFGPGTRLTVL.

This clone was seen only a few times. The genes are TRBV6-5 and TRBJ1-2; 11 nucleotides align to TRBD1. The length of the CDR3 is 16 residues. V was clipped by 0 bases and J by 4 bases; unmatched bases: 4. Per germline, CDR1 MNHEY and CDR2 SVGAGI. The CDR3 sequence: CASSYSRTGGGYGYTF. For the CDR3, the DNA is TGTGCCAGCAGTTACTCGAGGACAGGGGGCGGCTATGGCTACACCTTC.

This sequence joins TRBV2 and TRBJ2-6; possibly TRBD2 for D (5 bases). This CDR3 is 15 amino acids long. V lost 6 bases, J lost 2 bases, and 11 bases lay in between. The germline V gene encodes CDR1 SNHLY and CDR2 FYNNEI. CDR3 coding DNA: TGTGCCAGCAGCGCCGTGAGGGCTGGGGCCAACGTCCTGACTTTC. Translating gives CASSAVRAGANVLTF.

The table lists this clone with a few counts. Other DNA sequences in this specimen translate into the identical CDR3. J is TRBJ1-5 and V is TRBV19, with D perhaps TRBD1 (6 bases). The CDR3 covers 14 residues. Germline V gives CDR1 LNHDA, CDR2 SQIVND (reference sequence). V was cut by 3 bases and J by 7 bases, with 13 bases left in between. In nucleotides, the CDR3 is TGTGCCAGTAGTATGGGACCCCAGGGGCAGCCCCAGCATTTT. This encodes CASSMGPQGQPQHF.

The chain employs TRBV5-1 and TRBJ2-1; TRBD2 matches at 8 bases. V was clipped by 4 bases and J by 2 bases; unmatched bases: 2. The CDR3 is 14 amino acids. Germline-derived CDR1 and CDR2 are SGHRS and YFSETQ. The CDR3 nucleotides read TGCGCCAGCAGCGCCGGGGGGGCCTACAATGAGCAGTTCTTC. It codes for CASSAGGAYNEQFF.

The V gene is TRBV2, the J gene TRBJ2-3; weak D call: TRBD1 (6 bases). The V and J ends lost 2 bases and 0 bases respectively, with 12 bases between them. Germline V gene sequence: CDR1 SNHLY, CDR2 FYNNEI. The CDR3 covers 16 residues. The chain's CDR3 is CASSELRTDSTDTQYF. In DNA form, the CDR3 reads TGTGCCAGCAGTGAACTTAGGACAGATAGCACAGATACGCAGTATTTT.

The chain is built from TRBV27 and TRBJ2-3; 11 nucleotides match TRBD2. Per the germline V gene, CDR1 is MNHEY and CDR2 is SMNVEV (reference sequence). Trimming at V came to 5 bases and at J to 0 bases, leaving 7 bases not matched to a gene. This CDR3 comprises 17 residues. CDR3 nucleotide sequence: TGTGCCAGCAGTCCCCGACTAGCGGGGTCGAGCACAGATACGCAGTATTTT. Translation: CASSPRLAGSSTDTQYF.

The CDR3 DNA reads as TGTGCCAGCAGTTCCCTCCGGGACAGGAGGGGGAACACTGAAGCTTTCTTT. It yields the protein CASSSLRDRRGNTEAFF. The chain couples TRBV27 to TRBJ1-1; the match to TRBD1 covers 8 bases. CDR1 is MNHEY, CDR2 SMNVEV, per germline (reference sequence). This CDR3 comprises 17 residues. V shed 4 bases, J shed 1 base, and the junction held 11 bases outside the gene matches.

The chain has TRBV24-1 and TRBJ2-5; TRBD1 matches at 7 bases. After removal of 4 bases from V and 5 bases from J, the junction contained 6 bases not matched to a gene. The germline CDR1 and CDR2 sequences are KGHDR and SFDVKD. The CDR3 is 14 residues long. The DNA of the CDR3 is TGTGCCACCAGTGAACAGGGGCGGTGGGAGACCCAGTACTTC. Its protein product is CATSEQGRWETQYF.

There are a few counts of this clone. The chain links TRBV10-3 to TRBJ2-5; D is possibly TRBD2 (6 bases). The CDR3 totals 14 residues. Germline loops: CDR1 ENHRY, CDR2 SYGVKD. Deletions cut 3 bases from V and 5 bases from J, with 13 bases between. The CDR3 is CAISDFGGIETQYF. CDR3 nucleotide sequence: TGTGCCATCAGTGATTTTGGCGGGATTGAGACCCAGTACTTC.